This T cell receptor (beta chain) stems from a study of T cells in Graves' hyperthyroidism and ophthalmopathy. Researchers amplified the TCR beta CDR3 regions from RNA transcripts. Carried out on the TCR CDR3, a first-round RT-PCR used the HTBI primer set. TCRdb re-analysed the multiplex PCR reads in MiXCR, keeping a single row per CDR3 protein. This table has 750,000 to 900,000 distinct CDR3 sequences, 38% appearing once. This CDR3 contains 13 residues. Looked up from germline, CDR1 is LNHDA and CDR2 is SQIVND (reference sequence). V was shortened by 3 bases and J by 2 bases, with 7 bases between the two germline ends.

The sample consisted of blood. The sequence came from a man between 18 and 29 years old with Graves' hyperthyroidism. The chain has TRBV19 and TRBJ2-5, with D hard to call. DNA for the CDR3: TGTGCCAGTAGTATCACGGCACAAGAGACCCAGTACTTC. Amino acids: CASSITAQETQYF.